Each of the 25 T cell receptor beta chains below was sequenced from the same sample in a study of cytomegalovirus exposure and HLA in healthy donors. In the PCR, 60 Vbeta and 13 Jbeta primers were used. Assay: immunoSEQ multiplex PCR; the TCRdb copy retains only in-frame clones and omits some. The repertoire holds around 140,000 clones, with approximately 67% as singletons. What was sequenced was PBMCs. These receptors came from a woman in her sixties or seventies in good health and CMV-seronegative.

Only one count was recorded for this clone. J is TRBJ1-6 and V is TRBV19; 7 bases map to TRBD1. The CDR3 length is 15 residues. Germline V gives CDR1 LNHDA, CDR2 SQIVND (reference sequence). The trim removed 3 bases at V and 6 bases at J, leaving 5 bases unmatched. CDR3 residues: CASSISTGSNSPLHF. The CDR3 nucleotides read TGTGCCAGTAGTATCTCGACAGGGAGTAATTCACCCCTCCACTTT.

J is TRBJ2-1 and V is TRBV14; 8 nucleotides match TRBD2. V dropped 4 bases and J dropped 2; count of bases not matched to a gene: 7. Germline loops: CDR1 SGHDN, CDR2 FVKESK. The CDR3 runs 16 residues. CDR3 region: CASSPLSGRAYNEQFF. The DNA of the CDR3 is TGTGCCAGCAGCCCTTTGTCCGGGAGGGCCTACAATGAGCAGTTCTTC.

This chain connects TRBV29-1 to TRBJ2-7; TRBD2 aligns across 10 bases. Germline-derived CDR1 and CDR2 are SQVTM and ANQGSEA. CDR3 length: 14 residues. The V and J ends lost 6 bases and 2 bases, in that order; junction bases with no gene match: 7. This CDR3 is CSVREAGGAYEQYF. Here the CDR3 DNA reads TGCAGCGTCCGAGAAGCGGGGGGGGCCTACGAGCAGTACTTC.

This rearrangement joins TRBV15 to TRBJ1-5, with a weak D call TRBD1 (5 bases). Trimming took off 1 base at V and 4 bases at J, with 8 bases between the two ends. Looked up from germline, CDR1 is LNHNV and CDR2 is YYDKDF (reference sequence). The CDR3 spans 14 residues. The CDR3 is CATSRAGGNQPQHF. The CDR3 nucleotides read TGTGCCACCAGCAGAGCGGGGGGTAATCAGCCCCAGCATTTT.

This clone was seen once. The rearrangement links TRBV4-3 to TRBJ2-3; D possibly corresponds to TRBD2 (5 bases). The V end lost 0 bases, the J end lost 0 bases, and 16 bases lay between the germline ends. The CDR3 extends over 18 amino acids. Germline V gives CDR1 LGHNA, CDR2 YSLEER. The CDR3 bases are TGCGCCAGCAGCCAAGATCAAACTAGACTGACTAGCACAGATACGCAGTATTTT. This sequence encodes CASSQDQTRLTSTDTQYF.

The J gene is TRBJ1-3, the V gene TRBV2; 7 nucleotides match TRBD1. V was pared by 6 bases and J by 0 bases, with 8 bases of the junction left unmatched. In germline, CDR1 is SNHLY, CDR2 FYNNEI. This CDR3 is built from 16 residues. The CDR3 loop is CASSLTGQSSGNTIYF. CDR3 DNA: TGTGCCAGCAGCTTGACGGGACAGAGCTCTGGAAACACCATATATTTT.

This chain links TRBV11-2 with TRBJ1-6, with D maybe TRBD1 (5 bases). Germline CDR1 reads SGHAT; CDR2 reads FQNNGV. The V gene lost 5 bases and the J gene lost 4 bases, with 12 bases spanning the gap. The CDR3 consists of 15 residues. The DNA of the CDR3 is TGTGCCAGCAGCAGCGGCGGGACGTATAATTCACCCCTCCACTTT. Translation: CASSSGGTYNSPLHF.

This clone was found a few times. The V and J genes are TRBV19 and TRBJ2-6; tentative D call: TRBD1 (5 bases). The CDR3 is made up of 19 amino acids. V was pared by 5 bases and J by 0 bases, with 20 bases between. Germline V gives CDR1 LNHDA, CDR2 SQIVND (reference sequence). CDR3 loop: CASSPQKGAALSGANVLTF. DNA of the CDR3: TGTGCCAGTAGTCCCCAGAAAGGGGCCGCACTCTCTGGGGCCAACGTCCTGACTTTC.

This clone appeared many times. This chain connects TRBV23-1 to TRBJ1-2; no clear D gene. TRBV23-1 is filed as an ORF, its function uncertain. Trimming removed 3 bases from V and 2 bases from J, with 10 bases in between. The CDR3 length is 14 residues. In DNA form, the CDR3 reads TGCGCCAGCAGTCATAGCGTCTTAAACTATGGCTACACCTTC. It codes for CASSHSVLNYGYTF.

This clone occurred a few times. The gene calls are TRBV2 and TRBJ1-1; 7 nucleotides align to TRBD1. From germline, CDR1 is SNHLY and CDR2 FYNNEI. The length of the CDR3 is 16 residues. V shed 2 bases and J 11 bases; nucleotides not matched to a gene: 17. Here the CDR3 DNA reads TGTGCCAGCAGTGAAATGAGGGGGCTCAACCTCGTATTTGCTTTCTTT. Its protein is CASSEMRGLNLVFAFF.

The chain carries TRBV18 and TRBJ2-7, with TRBD2 as a possible D gene (6 bases). The CDR3 has 12 amino acids. The germline CDR1 and CDR2 sequences are KGHSH and LQKENI. The V end lost 6 bases, the J end lost 1 base, and 7 bases lay between the germline ends. The CDR3 protein is CASSGSSYEQYF. The CDR3 DNA reads as TGTGCCAGCTCCGGGAGTTCCTACGAGCAGTACTTC.

V usage is TRBV18 and J usage is TRBJ2-3; 11 bases line up with TRBD2. Looked up from germline, CDR1 is KGHSH and CDR2 is LQKENI. V lost 2 bases, J lost 4 bases, and 8 bases stayed unmatched. CDR3 length: 17 amino acids. Here the CDR3 reads CASSPIVLAGGADTQYF. As DNA, the CDR3 is TGTGCCAGCTCACCAATCGTGCTAGCGGGGGGAGCAGATACGCAGTATTTT.

The chain is built from TRBV7-2 and TRBJ2-3, with D perhaps matching TRBD1 (6 bases). Germline V gives CDR1 SGHTA, CDR2 FQGNSA. V lost 5 bases, J lost 5 bases, and 14 bases lay in between. CDR3 length: 14 amino acids. CDR3 DNA: TGTGCCAGCAGCACCTACAGGGTTGGAGATACGCAGTATTTT. Protein sequence: CASSTYRVGDTQYF.

This rearrangement joins TRBV7-9 to TRBJ1-2; possible D gene TRBD1, 5 bases. Germline V gene data show CDR1 as SEHNR and CDR2 as FQNEAQ (reference sequence). V lost 3 bases and J lost 4, with 9 bases in between. This CDR3 is 13 amino acids long. The CDR3 protein is CASSFRDFYGYTF. The CDR3 DNA sequence: TGTGCCAGCAGCTTTCGGGACTTCTATGGCTACACCTTC.

The chain couples TRBV10-3 to TRBJ1-2, with no clear D. In germline, CDR1 is ENHRY, CDR2 SYGVKD. V shed 6 bases and J shed 8 bases, with 13 bases lying between them. This CDR3 has 12 amino acids. DNA for the CDR3: TGTGCCATCAGAGTGACCGAGGGAGGCTACACCTTC. Amino acids: CAIRVTEGGYTF.

The table lists this clone with a count of one. The genes are TRBV15 and TRBJ1-2; 10 bases are shared with TRBD1. CDR1 is LNHNV, CDR2 YYDKDF, per germline (reference sequence). Trimming took 2 bases from V and 13 from J; bases not matched to a gene: 7. The CDR3 is 13 residues long. The DNA for the CDR3 is TGTGCCACCAGCAGACCGGGACAGGGGCCCCGCACCTTC. The encoded protein is CATSRPGQGPRTF.

The chain combines TRBV28 with TRBJ2-5, with a weak D call TRBD2 (5 bases). This CDR3 spans 14 amino acids. V was cut by 2 bases and J by 3 bases, with 10 bases left in between. Germline V gene lookup returns CDR1 MDHEN and CDR2 SYDVKM. DNA for the CDR3: TGTGCCAGCAGTTTAGGGTCAGCGGAAGAGACCCAGTACTTC. Translation gives CASSLGSAEETQYF.

The chain has TRBV5-1 and TRBJ2-7; 11 nucleotides match TRBD1. This CDR3 spans 15 amino acids. Per the germline V gene, CDR1 is SGHRS and CDR2 is YFSETQ. The J segment lost 0 bases and the V segment lost 4 bases, leaving 3 bases of the junction unmatched. CDR3 loop: CASSGQGALSYEQYF. CDR3 DNA sequence: TGCGCCAGCAGCGGACAGGGGGCGCTCTCCTACGAGCAGTACTTC.

For the CDR3, the DNA is TGTGCCAGTAGGGCCCTGACAGGGGGCAATCAGCCCCAGCATTTT. Translated, it gives CASRALTGGNQPQHF. This chain connects TRBV19 to TRBJ1-5; 8 nucleotides align to TRBD1. V shed 6 bases and J 2 bases; nucleotides not matched to a gene: 6. Germline V gene sequence: CDR1 LNHDA, CDR2 SQIVND (reference sequence). CDR3 size: 15 residues.

The chain's CDR3 is CASSVEAGNVDTQYF. As DNA, the CDR3 is TGTGCCAGCAGCGTAGAGGCAGGGAATGTAGATACGCAGTATTTT. V is TRBV9 and J is TRBJ2-3; D is perhaps TRBD1 (5 bases). V gave up 0 bases and J gave up 5 bases, with 13 bases separating them. Germline loops: CDR1 SGDLS, CDR2 YYNGEE. The CDR3 covers 15 residues.

There are a few counts of this clone. The gene calls are TRBV15 and TRBJ2-3, with TRBD2 matching over 10 bases. This CDR3 spans 16 amino acids. The germline gives CDR1 LNHNV, CDR2 YYDKDF (reference sequence). J lost 4 bases, V lost 3 bases, and 7 bases had no gene match. The CDR3, as DNA: TGTGCCACCAGCAGGAGACTAGCGGGTTTGTCAGATACGCAGTATTTT. Protein product: CATSRRLAGLSDTQYF.

This chain joins TRBV6-5 and TRBJ2-2; 10 nucleotides match TRBD2. Germline assignment: CDR1 MNHEY and CDR2 SVGAGI. Trimming cost V 2 bases and J 4 bases; bases outside gene matches: 1. The CDR3 extends over 15 amino acids. This chain's CDR3 is CASSYQRGGTGELFF. The CDR3 nucleotides are TGTGCCAGCAGTTACCAGCGGGGGGGCACCGGGGAGCTGTTTTTT.

A few counts support this clone. The chain has TRBV10-1 and TRBJ1-6; 9 nucleotides line up with TRBD1. Germline loops: CDR1 WNHNN, CDR2 SYGVQD (reference sequence). Trimming at V came to 3 bases and at J to 7 bases, leaving 7 bases not matched to a gene. The CDR3 runs 16 residues. The CDR3 coding sequence is TGCGCCAGCAGTGATACGGGACAGGGTACCAATTCACCCCTCCACTTT. Its protein product is CASSDTGQGTNSPLHF.

V gene TRBV6-1 combines with J gene TRBJ2-7; no clear D. This CDR3 is 12 amino acids long. The germline CDR1 and CDR2 sequences are MNHNS and SASEGT. V was cut by 7 bases and J by 3 bases, with 10 bases left in between. The CDR3 sequence is CASNGGRYEQYF. The CDR3 DNA reads TGTGCCAGCAATGGCGGTCGCTACGAGCAGTACTTC.

The chain combines TRBV7-9 with TRBJ2-3, with D tentatively TRBD2 (5 bases). V lost 5 bases, J lost 7 bases, and 13 bases lay in between. Germline V lookup: CDR1 SEHNR, CDR2 FQNEAQ (reference sequence). The CDR3 runs 13 residues. CDR3 amino acids: CASSVDFANTQYF. In DNA, the CDR3 is TGTGCCAGCAGCGTGGACTTTGCCAATACGCAGTATTTT.